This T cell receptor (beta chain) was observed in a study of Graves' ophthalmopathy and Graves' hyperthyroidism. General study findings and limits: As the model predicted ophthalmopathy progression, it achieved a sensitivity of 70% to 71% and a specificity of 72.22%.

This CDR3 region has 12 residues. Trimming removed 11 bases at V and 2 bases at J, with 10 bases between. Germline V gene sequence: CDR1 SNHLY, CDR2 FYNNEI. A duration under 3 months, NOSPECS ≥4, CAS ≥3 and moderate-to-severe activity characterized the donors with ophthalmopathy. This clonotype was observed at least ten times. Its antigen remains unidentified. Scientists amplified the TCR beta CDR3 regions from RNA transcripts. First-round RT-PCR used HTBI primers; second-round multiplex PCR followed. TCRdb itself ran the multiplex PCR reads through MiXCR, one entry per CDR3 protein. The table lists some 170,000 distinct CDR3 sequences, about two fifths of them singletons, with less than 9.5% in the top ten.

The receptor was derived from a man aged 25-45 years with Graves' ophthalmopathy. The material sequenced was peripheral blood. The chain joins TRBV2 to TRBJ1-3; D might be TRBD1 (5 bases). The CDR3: CAPREAGNTIYF. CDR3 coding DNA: TGTGCCCCCAGGGAGGCTGGAAACACCATATATTTT.